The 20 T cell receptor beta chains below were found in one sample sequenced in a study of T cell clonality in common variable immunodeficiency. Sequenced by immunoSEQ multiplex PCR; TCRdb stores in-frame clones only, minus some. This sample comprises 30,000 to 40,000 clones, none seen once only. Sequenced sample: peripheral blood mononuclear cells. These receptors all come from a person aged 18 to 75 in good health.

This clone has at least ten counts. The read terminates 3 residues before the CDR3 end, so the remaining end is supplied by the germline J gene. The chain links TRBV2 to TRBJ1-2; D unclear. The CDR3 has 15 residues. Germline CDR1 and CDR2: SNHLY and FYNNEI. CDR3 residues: CASSEAGGSVRGYTF. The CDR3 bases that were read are TGTGCCAGCAGTGAAGCAGGCGGGTCCGTCCGGGGC.

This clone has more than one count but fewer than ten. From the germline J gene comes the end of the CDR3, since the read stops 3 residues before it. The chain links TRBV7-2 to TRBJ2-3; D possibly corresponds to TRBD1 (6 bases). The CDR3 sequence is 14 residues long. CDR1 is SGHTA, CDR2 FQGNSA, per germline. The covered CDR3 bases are TGTGCCAGCAGCTTATTCGGACAGCAAGAGACG. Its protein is CASSLFGQQET. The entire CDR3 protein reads CASSLFGQQETQYF.

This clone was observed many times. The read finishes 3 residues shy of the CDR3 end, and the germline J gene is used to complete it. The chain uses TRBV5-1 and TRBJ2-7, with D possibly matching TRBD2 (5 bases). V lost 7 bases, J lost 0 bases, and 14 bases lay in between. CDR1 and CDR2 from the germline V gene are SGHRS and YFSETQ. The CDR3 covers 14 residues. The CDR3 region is CASREGDFSYEQYF. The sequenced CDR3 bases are TGCGCCAGCCGAGAGGGCGATTTCTCCTACGAG.

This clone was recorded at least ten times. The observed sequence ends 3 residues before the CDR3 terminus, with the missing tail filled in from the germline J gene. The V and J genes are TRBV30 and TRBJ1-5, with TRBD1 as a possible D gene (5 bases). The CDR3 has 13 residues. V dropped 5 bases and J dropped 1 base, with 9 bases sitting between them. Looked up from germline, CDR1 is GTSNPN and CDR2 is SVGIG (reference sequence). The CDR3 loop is CAWAGGSNQPQHF. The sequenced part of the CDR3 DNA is TGTGCCTGGGCGGGGGGGAGCAATCAGCCC.

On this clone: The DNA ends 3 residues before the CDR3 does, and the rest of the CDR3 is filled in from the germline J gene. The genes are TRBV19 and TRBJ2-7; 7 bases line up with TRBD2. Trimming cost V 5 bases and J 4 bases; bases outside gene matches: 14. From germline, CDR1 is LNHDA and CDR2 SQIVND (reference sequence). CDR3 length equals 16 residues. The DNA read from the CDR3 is TGTGCCAGTAGTTCAGGTCTAGAGCGGGACTTTTACGAG. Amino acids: CASSSGLERDFYE. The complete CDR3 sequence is CASSSGLERDFYEQYF.

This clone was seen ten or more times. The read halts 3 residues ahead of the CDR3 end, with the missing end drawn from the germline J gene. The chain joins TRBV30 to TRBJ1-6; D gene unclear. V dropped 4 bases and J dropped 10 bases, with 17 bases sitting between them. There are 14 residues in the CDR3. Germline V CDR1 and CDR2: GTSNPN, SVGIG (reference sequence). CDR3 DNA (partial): TGTGCCTGGACCGGCGGGTTAGAAGGGTCACCC. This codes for CAWTGGLEGSP. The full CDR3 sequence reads CAWTGGLEGSPLHF.

The sequenced CDR3 bases are TGTGCCAGCAGTGGGCAGGCAAACACTGAA. This gives the protein CASSGQANTE. The entire CDR3 is CASSGQANTEAFF. The gene calls are TRBV6-1 and TRBJ1-1; D is ambiguous. The sequence runs out 3 residues before the end of the CDR3; the remainder is reconstructed from the germline J gene. Germline lookup yields CDR1 MNHNS and CDR2 SASEGT. Trimming removed 4 bases from V and 2 bases from J, with 8 bases in between. CDR3 length equals 13 residues.

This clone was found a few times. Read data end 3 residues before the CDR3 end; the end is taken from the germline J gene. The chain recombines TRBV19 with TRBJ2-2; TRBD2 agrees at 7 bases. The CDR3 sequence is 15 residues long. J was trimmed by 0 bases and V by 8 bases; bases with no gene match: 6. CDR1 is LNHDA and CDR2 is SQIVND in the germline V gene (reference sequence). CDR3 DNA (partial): TGTGCCAGTCGGAGCGGGGCCGCGAACACCGGGGAG. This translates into CASRSGAANTGE. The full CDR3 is CASRSGAANTGELFF.

Incomplete CDR3 DNA: TGTGCCAGTAGCCCCGACAGACTCTCCGGTCGC. This sequence encodes CASSPDRLSGR. The CDR3 in its entirety is CASSPDRLSGRYTF. The chain links TRBV19 to TRBJ1-2, with a weak D call TRBD1 (5 bases). The observed sequence ends 3 residues before the CDR3 terminus, with the missing tail filled in from the germline J gene. Germline-derived CDR1 and CDR2 are LNHDA and SQIVND (reference sequence). The CDR3 is made up of 14 amino acids.

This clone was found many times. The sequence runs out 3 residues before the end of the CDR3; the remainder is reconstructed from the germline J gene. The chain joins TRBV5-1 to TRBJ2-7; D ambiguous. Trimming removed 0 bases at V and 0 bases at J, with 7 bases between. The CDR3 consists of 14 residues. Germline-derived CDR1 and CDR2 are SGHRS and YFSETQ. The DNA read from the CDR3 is TGCGCCAGCAGCTTGGCTACGAGCTCCTACGAG. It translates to CASSLATSSYE. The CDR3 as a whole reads CASSLATSSYEQYF. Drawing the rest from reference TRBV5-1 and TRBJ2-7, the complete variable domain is KAGVTQTPRYLIKTRGQQVTLSCSPISGHRSVSWYQQTPGQGLQFLFEYFSETQRNKGNFPGRFSGRQFSNSRSEMNVSTLELGDSALYLCASSLATSSYEQYFGPGTRLTVT.

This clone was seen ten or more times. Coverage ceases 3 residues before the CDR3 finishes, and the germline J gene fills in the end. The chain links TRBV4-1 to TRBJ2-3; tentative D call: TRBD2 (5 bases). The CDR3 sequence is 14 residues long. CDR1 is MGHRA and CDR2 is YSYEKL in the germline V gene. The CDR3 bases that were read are TGCGCCAGCAGCCAAGACGGGGTCGCGGAGACG. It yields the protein CASSQDGVAET. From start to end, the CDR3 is CASSQDGVAETQYF.

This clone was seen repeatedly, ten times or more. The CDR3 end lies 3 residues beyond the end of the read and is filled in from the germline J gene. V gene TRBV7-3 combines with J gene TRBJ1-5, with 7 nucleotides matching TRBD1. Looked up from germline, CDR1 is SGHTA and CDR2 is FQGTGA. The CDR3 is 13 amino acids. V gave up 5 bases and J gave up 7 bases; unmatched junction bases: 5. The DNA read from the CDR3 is TGTGCCAGCAGCCAGACAGGGACCCAGCCC. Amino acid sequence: CASSQTGTQP. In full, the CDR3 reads CASSQTGTQPQHF.

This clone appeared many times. The CDR3 bases that were read are TGTGCCAGCAGTGTCCGCCCCGGGACAGATGAAAAA. It translates to CASSVRPGTDEK. The entire CDR3 protein reads CASSVRPGTDEKLFF. The rearrangement links TRBV2 to TRBJ1-4; 7 nucleotides agree with TRBD1. Read data end 3 residues before the CDR3 end; the end is taken from the germline J gene. This CDR3 region has 15 residues. Germline V gives CDR1 SNHLY, CDR2 FYNNEI. V lost 4 bases and J lost 6; bases outside the gene matches: 8.

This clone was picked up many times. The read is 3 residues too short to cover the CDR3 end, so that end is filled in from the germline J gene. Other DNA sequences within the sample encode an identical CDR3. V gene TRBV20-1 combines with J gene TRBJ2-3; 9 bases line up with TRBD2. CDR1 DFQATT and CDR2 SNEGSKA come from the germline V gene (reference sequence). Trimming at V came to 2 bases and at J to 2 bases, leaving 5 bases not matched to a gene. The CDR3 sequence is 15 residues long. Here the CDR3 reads CSARRLAGNTDTQYF. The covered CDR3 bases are TGCAGTGCTAGAAGGCTAGCGGGAAACACAGATACG.

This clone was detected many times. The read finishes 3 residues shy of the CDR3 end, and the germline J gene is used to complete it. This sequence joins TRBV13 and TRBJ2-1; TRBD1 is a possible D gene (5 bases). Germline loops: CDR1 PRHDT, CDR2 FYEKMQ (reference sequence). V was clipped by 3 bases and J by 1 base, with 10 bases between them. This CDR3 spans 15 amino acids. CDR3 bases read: TGTGCCAGCAGCTTGGCTAGGGGTTCCTACAATGAG. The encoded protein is CASSLARGSYNE. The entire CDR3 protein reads CASSLARGSYNEQFF.

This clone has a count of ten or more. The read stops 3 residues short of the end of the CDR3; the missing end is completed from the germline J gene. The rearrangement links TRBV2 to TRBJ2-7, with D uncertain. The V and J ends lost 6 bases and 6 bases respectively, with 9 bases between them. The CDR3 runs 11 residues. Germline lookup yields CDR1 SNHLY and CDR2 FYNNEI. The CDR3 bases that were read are TGTGCCAGCAGCTACAGCTCCGAG. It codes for CASSYSSE. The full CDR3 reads CASSYSSEQYF.

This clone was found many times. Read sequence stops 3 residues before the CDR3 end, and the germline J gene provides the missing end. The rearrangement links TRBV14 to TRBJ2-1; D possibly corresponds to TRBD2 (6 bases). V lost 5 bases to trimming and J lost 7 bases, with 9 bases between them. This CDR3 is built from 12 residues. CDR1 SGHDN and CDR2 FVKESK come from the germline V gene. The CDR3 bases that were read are TGTGCCAGCAGCTGGACTACTAATGAG. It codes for CASSWTTNE. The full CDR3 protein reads CASSWTTNEQFF.

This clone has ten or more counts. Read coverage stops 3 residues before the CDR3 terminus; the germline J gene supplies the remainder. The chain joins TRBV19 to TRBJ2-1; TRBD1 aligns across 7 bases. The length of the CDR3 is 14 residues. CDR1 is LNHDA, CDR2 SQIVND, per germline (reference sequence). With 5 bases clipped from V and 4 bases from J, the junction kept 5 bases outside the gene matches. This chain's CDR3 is CASSLQGTYNEQFF. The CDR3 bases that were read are TGTGCCAGTAGTTTACAGGGGACGTACAATGAG.

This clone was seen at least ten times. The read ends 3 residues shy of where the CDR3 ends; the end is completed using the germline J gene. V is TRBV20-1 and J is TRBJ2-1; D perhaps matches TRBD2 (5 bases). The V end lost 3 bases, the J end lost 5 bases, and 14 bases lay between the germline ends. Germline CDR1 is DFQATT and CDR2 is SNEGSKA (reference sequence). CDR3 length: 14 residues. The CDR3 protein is CSASPSGPHNEQFF. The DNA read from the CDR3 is TGCAGTGCTAGCCCCAGCGGTCCCCACAATGAG.

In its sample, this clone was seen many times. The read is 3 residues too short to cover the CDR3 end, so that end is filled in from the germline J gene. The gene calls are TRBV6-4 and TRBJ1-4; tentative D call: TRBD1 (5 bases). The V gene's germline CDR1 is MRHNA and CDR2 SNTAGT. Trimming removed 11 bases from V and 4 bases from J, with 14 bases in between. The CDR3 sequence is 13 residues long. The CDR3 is CAGRGPLNEKLFF. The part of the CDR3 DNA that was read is TGTGCCGGAAGGGGTCCCCTTAATGAAAAA.